Listed below are T cell receptor beta chains from one sample, sequenced in a study of cytomegalovirus exposure and HLA in healthy donors. The data were produced by immunoSEQ multiplex PCR, yet TCRdb's version contains in-frame clones alone and is incomplete. The repertoire consists of over 150,000 clones, with about 95% occurring once and the leading ten covering approximately 0.97%. Sequenced sample: PBMCs. The receptors were gathered from a woman in her late teens or twenties in good health and CMV-seronegative. Each CDR3 is given with its conserved first and last residue. D genes are given only for firm matches. A row's size may be missing; if present it is once, few, many or a size class.

len: 13
abundance: .
d_gene: .
j_gene: TRBJ1-2
v_gene: TRBV28
CDR3nt: TGTGCCAGCAGCCCGCCAAGAGGCTTTAGCTACACCTTC
CDR3aa: CASSPPRGFSYTF

len: 15
abundance: .
d_gene: TRBD1
j_gene: TRBJ2-7
v_gene: TRBV6-6
CDR3nt: TGTGCCAGCAGAAACGGACAGGGAATATCCTACGAGCAGTACTTC
CDR3aa: CASRNGQGISYEQYF

len: 13
abundance: .
d_gene: .
j_gene: TRBJ1-5
v_gene: TRBV29-1
CDR3nt: TGCAGCGTGCGTTGGGGACTCAATCAGCCCCAGCATTTT
CDR3aa: CSVRWGLNQPQHF

len: 14
abundance: .
d_gene: TRBD1
j_gene: TRBJ2-5
v_gene: TRBV2
CDR3nt: TGTGCCAGCAGCCTCGACAGGGTCCAAGAGACCCAGTACTTC
CDR3aa: CASSLDRVQETQYF

len: 15
abundance: .
d_gene: .
j_gene: TRBJ1-2
v_gene: TRBV6-5
CDR3nt: TGTGCCAGCAGCCGGGGGGGGCGGGGAAGCTATGGCTACACCTTC
CDR3aa: CASSRGGRGSYGYTF

len: 16
abundance: .
d_gene: .
j_gene: TRBJ2-5
v_gene: TRBV13
CDR3nt: TGTGCCAGCAGCTTAGGTGTTCGGGCAGGGCAAGAGACCCAGTACTTC
CDR3aa: CASSLGVRAGQETQYF

len: 15
abundance: .
d_gene: TRBD1
j_gene: TRBJ2-7
v_gene: TRBV25-1
CDR3nt: TGTGCCAGCAGTGAATCGACAGGGCTCCCCTACGAGCAGTACTTC
CDR3aa: CASSESTGLPYEQYF

len: 14
abundance: once
d_gene: TRBD1
j_gene: TRBJ1-1
v_gene: TRBV2
CDR3nt: TGTGCCAGCAGTGACATACAGGGGCGGTCTGAAGCTTTCTTT
CDR3aa: CASSDIQGRSEAFF

len: 12
abundance: .
d_gene: TRBD2
j_gene: TRBJ2-7
v_gene: TRBV6-6
CDR3nt: TGTGCCACCTTAGCGGGTTACTACGAGCAGTACTTC
CDR3aa: CATLAGYYEQYF

len: 16
abundance: once
d_gene: .
j_gene: TRBJ1-6
v_gene: TRBV4-2
CDR3nt: TGTGCCAGCAGCCAAGCGGTAGGGGCCGATAATTCACCCCTCCACTTT
CDR3aa: CASSQAVGADNSPLHF